Listed below are T cell receptor beta chains from one sample, sequenced in a study of blood T cell repertoires in COVID-19. Sequencing was performed with immunoSEQ multiplex PCR; in TCRdb, only in-frame clones are kept and a portion is missing. The sample contains some 100,000 clones, 80% to 95% of which appear only once. Sequenced: peripheral blood. The receptor source for this set is a man in his 70s with acute or convalescent COVID-19. Both conserved end residues are part of each CDR3. Clone size appears in some rows only: once, few, many, or a class for an expanded clone.

CASSPLVISGGFGELFF	TRBV5-1	TRBJ2-2	once
CASSLARQVSEKLFF	TRBV7-9	TRBJ1-4	.
CASSHGTGNEKLFF	TRBV6-2/TRBV6-3	TRBJ1-4	.
CASSQGLEGLLYEQYF	TRBV14	TRBJ2-7	.
CASSDHRGRDTQYF	TRBV25-1	TRBJ2-3	.
CASTRRGEAYEQYF	TRBV21-1	TRBJ2-7	.
CASSLGQGSYNEQFF	TRBV5-1	TRBJ2-1	.
CATKAGGTDEKLFF	TRBV15	TRBJ1-4	.
CAGSGTGNTGELFF	TRBV2	TRBJ2-2	once
CASSMDRGNQPQHF	TRBV6-5	TRBJ1-5	.
CARSWGLAGDEQYF	TRBV5-3	TRBJ2-7	.
CASTQTGFETQYF	TRBV5-4	TRBJ2-5	.
CASSQAGGGNEQFF	TRBV6-2/TRBV6-3	TRBJ2-1	few
CASTAEGAYGYTF	TRBV5-1	TRBJ1-2	.
CASSISLGGGELFF	TRBV19	TRBJ2-2	.
CASSPQPGQTEAFF	TRBV13	TRBJ1-1	.
CASSPLGTSDEKLFF	TRBV4-1	TRBJ1-4	.
CSVGQVNTEAFF	TRBV29-1	TRBJ1-1	once
CASSPRTGTNRGYTF	TRBV27	TRBJ1-2	few
CASSVDRGNEKLFF	TRBV18	TRBJ1-4	few
CASSGGQPQHF	TRBV28	TRBJ1-5	.
CASGGQANTEAFF	TRBV5-1	TRBJ1-1	.
CASSTGSVSSGANVLTF	TRBV19	TRBJ2-6	.
CASSLGSGSTEQYF	TRBV13	TRBJ2-7	.
CASSGRAGGSGQFF	TRBV5-8	TRBJ2-1	.
CASSPSIRSSNTEAFF	TRBV18	TRBJ1-1	.
CASSPQDSLFMNTEAFF	TRBV18	TRBJ1-1	.
CASSSGVQETQYF	TRBV18	TRBJ2-5	.
CASSPGLAYNEQFF	TRBV27	TRBJ2-1	once
CASSQERRQGGYTF	TRBV4-2	TRBJ1-2	.
CASSDQKNIQYF	TRBV2	TRBJ2-4	.
CASTEGTANTEAFF	TRBV2	TRBJ1-1	.
CASSPWEGNTIYF	TRBV11-2	TRBJ1-3	.
CASSSPGQSSNTGELFF	TRBV5-1	TRBJ2-2	.
CASSLSAGFNYGYTF	TRBV5-5	TRBJ1-2	.
CATSDPRDTGYTF	TRBV24-1	TRBJ1-2	.
CSVSRLALETQYF	TRBV29-1	TRBJ2-5	.